This T cell receptor (beta chain) came from a study of blood T cell repertoires in COVID-19. Across the study: From the United States, Italy and Spain came samples of acute and convalescent COVID-19. PBMCs, B-cell-depleted T cells, or T cells provided the cDNA or gDNA that made up the material.

The V and J ends lost 7 bases and 1 base respectively, with 10 bases between them. This CDR3 is 13 amino acids long. Study processing details: Estimated nucleated cell counts came from reference gene primer amplification. Generated by immunoSEQ multiplex PCR, the TCRdb table keeps only in-frame clones and is missing some. The D gene and trimming were derived from the DNA, and the V and J assignments and clone size from that table. The sample records about 130,000 clones, approximately 80% being singletons. The rearrangement joins TRBV12-3 or TRBV12-4 to TRBJ1-1; D might be TRBD1 (5 bases). The receptor was isolated from a woman aged 55-69 years with acute or convalescent COVID-19. Specimen: peripheral blood. CDR3: CASTSTANTEAFF. Written as DNA, the CDR3 is TGTGCCAGCACCTCGACAGCGAACACTGAAGCTTTCTTT.